This is a list of T cell receptor beta chains from one sample in a study of graft-versus-host responses after intestinal transplantation. These receptors' antigens are unknown. TCRdb's copy holds only in-frame clones and misses some; the assay was immunoSEQ multiplex PCR. The sample has some 110,000 clones; 90% are singletons. Specimen: unstimulated CD4+ T cells sorted from spleen or lymph node cells, collected before intestinal transplant. The receptor set was obtained from a human donor who received an intestinal transplant. CDR3s include the opening cysteine and the closing phenylalanine or tryptophan. A D gene is named only where the DNA matches it firmly. Some rows mark clone size as missing; the rest say once, few, many or name a class of expanded clone.

D: NA
J: TRBJ1-1
size: NA
V: TRBV14
DNA: TGTGCCAGCAGCCAAGGACGACTCACTGAAGCTTTCTTT
CDR3: CASSQGRLTEAFF

D: TRBD1
J: TRBJ2-4
size: NA
V: TRBV5-6
DNA: TGTGCCAGCAGCTTGGATACAGGGGGAAACATTCAGTACTTC
CDR3: CASSLDTGGNIQYF

D: TRBD1
J: TRBJ1-5
size: NA
V: TRBV11-2
DNA: TGTGCCAGCAGCGTCCCGGGACAGGGCGGACAGCCCCAGCATTTT
CDR3: CASSVPGQGGQPQHF

D: TRBD2
J: TRBJ2-1
size: NA
V: TRBV9
DNA: TGTGCCAGCAGCGTAGAGGCCAGGACTAGCGGGGCGTACAATGAGCAGTTCTTC
CDR3: CASSVEARTSGAYNEQFF

D: TRBD1
J: TRBJ1-1
size: NA
V: TRBV5-1
DNA: TGCGCCAGCAGGTCCCAGGGGGCTGTTGAAGCTTTCTTT
CDR3: CASRSQGAVEAFF

D: TRBD2
J: TRBJ2-7
size: once
V: TRBV10-3
DNA: TGTGCCATCAGTGACTTGGGCGGGAGGTCCTACGAGCAGTACTTC
CDR3: CAISDLGGRSYEQYF

D: NA
J: TRBJ2-2
size: NA
V: TRBV10-3
DNA: TGTGCCATCAGTGAGCGGTCCGGGGGCGGGGAGCTGTTTTTT
CDR3: CAISERSGGGELFF

D: NA
J: TRBJ1-6
size: NA
V: TRBV6-1
DNA: TGTGCCAGCAGTGAAGCCGGTGCTAACCCTTATAATTCACCCCTCCACTTT
CDR3: CASSEAGANPYNSPLHF

D: TRBD2
J: TRBJ2-1
size: NA
V: TRBV18
DNA: TGTGCCAGCTCACCTAAGCTAGCGGGTAACTACAATGAGCAGTTCTTC
CDR3: CASSPKLAGNYNEQFF

D: TRBD1
J: TRBJ2-3
size: NA
V: TRBV6-4
DNA: TGTGCCAGCAGTGCAGGGGGGACAGGTACAGATACGCAGTATTTT
CDR3: CASSAGGTGTDTQYF

D: NA
J: TRBJ2-6
size: NA
V: TRBV14
DNA: TGTGCCAGCAGCCGAGAATTAGGGGCCAACGTCCTGACTTTC
CDR3: CASSRELGANVLTF

D: TRBD1
J: TRBJ2-3
size: NA
V: TRBV19
DNA: TGTGCCAGTAGTGGACAGGGGGCAGATACGCAGTATTTT
CDR3: CASSGQGADTQYF

D: TRBD2
J: TRBJ2-7
size: once
V: TRBV4-1
DNA: TGCGCCAGCAGCGGACTAGCGGGGTCCTACGAGCAGTACTTC
CDR3: CASSGLAGSYEQYF

D: TRBD1
J: TRBJ1-4
size: NA
V: TRBV2
DNA: TGTGCCAGCAGTGAAGCAGGGACAGTCGATGAAAAACTGTTTTTT
CDR3: CASSEAGTVDEKLFF

D: TRBD1
J: TRBJ2-3
size: NA
V: TRBV7-7
DNA: TGTGCCAGCAGCAAAAACAGGGGAGCAGATACGCAGTATTTT
CDR3: CASSKNRGADTQYF

D: TRBD2
J: TRBJ2-7
size: NA
V: TRBV5-1
DNA: TGCGCCAGCAGCTCCGGGACTAGCGGGCCCTCCTACGAGCAGTACTTC
CDR3: CASSSGTSGPSYEQYF

D: NA
J: TRBJ2-3
size: NA
V: TRBV9
DNA: TGTGCCAGCAGCCTGGGGCTGCCTAGAGTGGGCGCTCTCCCTAGCACAGATACGCAGTATTTT
CDR3: CASSLGLPRVGALPSTDTQYF

D: NA
J: TRBJ2-7
size: NA
V: TRBV6-5
DNA: TGTGCCAGCAGTTCGTTGGGAGAAATTCGCGGCGAGCAGTACTTC
CDR3: CASSSLGEIRGEQYF

D: NA
J: TRBJ2-2
size: NA
V: TRBV27
DNA: TGTGCCAGCAGTTTAAAGGGGCCCCAAAACACCGGGGAGCTGTTTTTT
CDR3: CASSLKGPQNTGELFF

D: TRBD1
J: TRBJ2-5
size: once
V: TRBV5-1
DNA: TGCGCCAGCAGGACAGGGTCCCAAGAGACCCAGTACTTC
CDR3: CASRTGSQETQYF

D: TRBD1
J: TRBJ1-1
size: NA
V: TRBV7-8
DNA: TGTGCCAGCAGCATAAGGGACAGACCCACTGAAGCTTTCTTT
CDR3: CASSIRDRPTEAFF

D: NA
J: TRBJ2-2
size: NA
V: TRBV5-4
DNA: TGTGCCAGCAGCTTGGACCAGGGTGCCGGGGAGCTGTTTTTT
CDR3: CASSLDQGAGELFF

D: NA
J: TRBJ1-2
size: once
V: TRBV30
DNA: TGTGCCTGGAGTATGGCCAACTATGGCTACACCTTC
CDR3: CAWSMANYGYTF

D: NA
J: TRBJ2-7
size: few
V: TRBV6-5
DNA: TGTGCCAGCAGTTATCAGGGGACCTACGAGCAGTACTTC
CDR3: CASSYQGTYEQYF

D: NA
J: TRBJ1-6
size: NA
V: TRBV28
DNA: TGTGCCAGCAGTTTAAGGCCTCAGCGGTGGGACTATAATTCACCCCTCCACTTT
CDR3: CASSLRPQRWDYNSPLHF

D: NA
J: TRBJ1-5
size: NA
V: TRBV19
DNA: TGTGCCAGTAGACTCGACCGGGACACTCTATCACCCCAGCATTTT
CDR3: CASRLDRDTLSPQHF

D: TRBD1
J: TRBJ1-1
size: NA
V: TRBV5-1
DNA: TGCGCCAGCAGCTTGGGGGGACAGTCGAACACTGAAGCTTTCTTT
CDR3: CASSLGGQSNTEAFF

D: TRBD1
J: TRBJ2-7
size: NA
V: TRBV5-1
DNA: TGCGCCAGCAGCTCCCGGGACAGTTCCAGCGAGCAGTACTTC
CDR3: CASSSRDSSSEQYF

D: TRBD1
J: TRBJ2-7
size: NA
V: TRBV30
DNA: TGTGCCTGGAGTGACCCCCGCACAGGGGTGAAGGCTTTAGACCTCTACGGTCAGTACTTC
CDR3: CAWSDPRTGVKALDLYGQYF

D: TRBD2
J: TRBJ2-1
size: once
V: TRBV11-2
DNA: TGTGCCAGCAGCTTCGCGGGGGGGCCGCCGAATGAGCAGTTCTTC
CDR3: CASSFAGGPPNEQFF

D: NA
J: TRBJ1-1
size: NA
V: TRBV27
DNA: TGTGCCAGCAGTCCCGGACTGAAGAACACTGAAGCTTTCTTT
CDR3: CASSPGLKNTEAFF

D: NA
J: TRBJ1-1
size: once
V: TRBV19
DNA: TGTGCCAGTACCATCCGGGGGAACACTGAAGCTTTCTTT
CDR3: CASTIRGNTEAFF

D: TRBD2
J: TRBJ2-5
size: NA
V: TRBV18
DNA: TGTGCCAGCTCACCTTTGGCGGGAGAAGAGACCCAGTACTTC
CDR3: CASSPLAGEETQYF

D: TRBD1
J: TRBJ2-7
size: NA
V: TRBV19
DNA: TGTGCCAGTAGTGGGGGGACAGGGGGTAAGGAGCAGTACTTC
CDR3: CASSGGTGGKEQYF

D: TRBD2
J: TRBJ2-3
size: NA
V: TRBV5-4
DNA: TGTGCCAGCAGCTTGGCGACTAGCGGACGCACAGATACGCAGTATTTT
CDR3: CASSLATSGRTDTQYF

D: NA
J: TRBJ2-5
size: NA
V: TRBV9
DNA: TGTGCCAGCAGCTCTAGGGGCGGGGGCCTGCAAGAGACCCAGTACTTC
CDR3: CASSSRGGGLQETQYF

D: NA
J: TRBJ2-1
size: NA
V: TRBV6-1
DNA: TGTGCCAGCAGTGAAGAGGGGTTGGGGTTTTACAATGAGCAGTTCTTC
CDR3: CASSEEGLGFYNEQFF

D: TRBD1
J: TRBJ1-2
size: NA
V: TRBV28
DNA: TGTGCCAGCTTTAAGACCCCATGGGACAGACCTGGCTTCTATGGCTACACCTTC
CDR3: CASFKTPWDRPGFYGYTF

D: TRBD1
J: TRBJ2-5
size: NA
V: TRBV5-1
DNA: TGCGCCAGCAGTCCAAGGTGGGGACAGGGTCAAGAGACCCAGTACTTC
CDR3: CASSPRWGQGQETQYF

D: NA
J: TRBJ2-4
size: NA
V: TRBV6-1
DNA: TGTGCCAGCACCAGGGCGGGGACTGAAAGCATTCAGTACTTC
CDR3: CASTRAGTESIQYF

D: NA
J: TRBJ2-2
size: NA
V: TRBV18
DNA: TGTGCCAGCTCACCAACCGGGGGGCTTGGCGGGGAGCTGTTTTTT
CDR3: CASSPTGGLGGELFF

D: NA
J: TRBJ2-1
size: NA
V: TRBV7-9
DNA: TGTGCCAGCAGCTTAACTCGTGAACACAATGAGCAGTTCTTC
CDR3: CASSLTREHNEQFF